What follows are 32 T cell receptor beta chains derived from one specimen sequenced in a study of T cell responses to AZD1222 COVID-19 vaccine. The table came from immunoSEQ multiplex PCR; TCRdb's copy has only in-frame clones and leaves some out. The sample contains more than 100,000 clones, approximately 89% of which appear only once. The sequences come from peripheral blood, collected on day 0 of AZD1222 vaccination. These TCRs come from an adult in good health.

As concerns this clone: Other DNA variants within this sample encode the same CDR3. The V gene is TRBV7-2, the J gene TRBJ2-7, with D hard to call. The CDR3 spans 11 residues. Per germline, CDR1 SGHTA and CDR2 FQGNSA. With 6 bases removed from V and 2 bases from J, the gap between germline ends came to 5 bases. The CDR3 bases are TGTGCCAGCAGTCGTACCTACGAGCAGTACTTC. It encodes CASSRTYEQYF.

The chain has TRBV6-5 and TRBJ1-1; maybe TRBD1 (5 bases). Germline CDR1 and CDR2: MNHEY and SVGAGI. The CDR3 is made up of 12 amino acids. The CDR3 is CAVIRGNTEAFF. The CDR3 DNA reads TGTGCGGTTATTAGGGGGAACACTGAAGCTTTCTTT.

The chain uses TRBV19 and TRBJ1-4; 7 bases match TRBD1. The length of the CDR3 is 16 residues. The ends lost 3 bases at V and 1 base at J; junction bases unmatched: 5. CDR1 is LNHDA and CDR2 is SQIVND in the germline V gene (reference sequence). The CDR3 spells CASSILRQGTNEKLFF. The CDR3 nucleotides read TGTGCCAGTAGTATCCTTCGACAGGGAACTAATGAAAAACTGTTTTTT.

This chain joins TRBV7-2 and TRBJ1-6; D gene unclear. Germline V gene data show CDR1 as SGHTA and CDR2 as FQGNSA. The CDR3 has 16 amino acids. V lost 4 bases and J 0 bases, leaving 10 bases between the germline ends. The CDR3 loop is CASSYLESSYNSPLHF. The CDR3 DNA follows: TGTGCCAGCAGCTATTTGGAGAGCTCCTATAATTCACCCCTCCACTTT.

CDR3 nucleotides: TGCGCCAGCAGCCCAGACGGGACAGGGACCTACGAGCAGTACTTC. This codes for CASSPDGTGTYEQYF. This chain uses TRBV4-1 with TRBJ2-7; TRBD1 matches at 9 bases. The CDR3 extends over 15 amino acids. Germline V lookup: CDR1 MGHRA, CDR2 YSYEKL. V trimming: 4 bases; J trimming: 2 bases; junction bases outside the gene matches: 6.

The V gene is TRBV7-2, the J gene TRBJ2-5; TRBD2 aligns across 11 bases. CDR1 is SGHTA and CDR2 is FQGNSA in the germline V gene. V was clipped by 5 bases and J by 3 bases; unmatched bases: 8. This CDR3 is 16 amino acids long. The CDR3 here is CASSTEPGLAEETQYF. For the CDR3, the DNA is TGTGCCAGCAGCACGGAACCGGGACTAGCGGAAGAGACCCAGTACTTC.

CDR3 bases: TGTGCCAGCACCCCGGGTTGGGGAGGAAACACTGAAGCTTTCTTT. The encoded protein is CASTPGWGGNTEAFF. The chain couples TRBV6-5 to TRBJ1-1; D is ambiguous. The CDR3 extends over 15 amino acids. Germline V gene data show CDR1 as MNHEY and CDR2 as SVGAGI. The germline V and J ends were trimmed by 7 bases and 2 bases, with 17 bases remaining between them.

This chain links TRBV28 with TRBJ2-7, with 9 nucleotides matching TRBD1. V dropped 7 bases and J dropped 3; count of bases not matched to a gene: 10. Germline values: CDR1 MDHEN, CDR2 SYDVKM. CDR3 length: 15 amino acids. CDR3 nucleotides: TGTGCCAGCACCGTACAGGGGACAGGGAGCTACGAGCAGTACTTC. Its protein is CASTVQGTGSYEQYF.

The chain combines TRBV2 with TRBJ1-1; 7 bases are a match to TRBD1. The V gene's germline CDR1 is SNHLY and CDR2 FYNNEI. The ends lost 9 bases at V and 3 bases at J; junction bases unmatched: 1. This CDR3 region has 11 residues. CDR3: CASDRDTEAFF. CDR3 coding DNA: TGTGCCAGTGACAGGGACACTGAAGCTTTCTTT. The complete variable domain, with remaining parts taken from reference TRBV2 and TRBJ1-1, reads EPEVTQTPSHQVTQMGQEVILRCVPISNHLYFYWYRQILGQKVEFLVSFYNNEISEKSEIFDDQFSVERPDGSNFTLKIRSTKLEDSAMYFCASDRDTEAFFGQGTRLTVV.

This chain uses TRBV18 with TRBJ2-3, with a weak D call TRBD2 (5 bases). The length of the CDR3 is 17 residues. CDR1 is KGHSH and CDR2 is LQKENI in the germline V gene. V dropped 2 bases and J dropped 0 bases, with 15 bases sitting between them. The CDR3 bases are TGTGCCAGCTCACCATACTGGATAGCGACTAGCACAGATACGCAGTATTTT. It codes for CASSPYWIATSTDTQYF.

This sequence joins TRBV2 and TRBJ2-5; D possibly uses TRBD1 or TRBD2 (5 bases each). The germline gives CDR1 SNHLY, CDR2 FYNNEI. Trimming stripped 3 bases from V and 2 bases from J, with 16 bases between. CDR3 length: 16 amino acids. CDR3 in amino acids: CASSDYLGAGQETQYF. The CDR3 DNA follows: TGTGCCAGCAGTGACTATCTCGGGGCAGGGCAAGAGACCCAGTACTTC.

The chain uses TRBV25-1 and TRBJ2-1, with TRBD2 matching 13 bases. V lost 6 bases to trimming and J lost 6 bases; unmatched junction nucleotides: 2. The CDR3 contains 14 residues. CDR1 is MGHDK, CDR2 SYGVNS, per germline. The CDR3 bases are TGTGCCAGCAGCCGGACTAGCGGGGGCAATGAGCAGTTCTTC. Protein sequence: CASSRTSGGNEQFF.

V gene TRBV5-6 combines with J gene TRBJ1-1; a possible D gene is TRBD1 (5 bases). Germline V gene lookup returns CDR1 SGHDT and CDR2 YYEEEE. V lost 1 base and J lost 4, with 11 bases in between. The CDR3 contains 14 residues. In DNA, the CDR3 is TGTGCCAGCAGCTTGATGGGGGGAAGCACTGAAGCTTTCTTT. Protein sequence: CASSLMGGSTEAFF.

This chain joins TRBV23-1 and TRBJ1-2; 7 bases are a match to TRBD1. TRBV23-1 is identified as an open reading frame with a role that is uncertain. This CDR3 spans 15 amino acids. After removal of 0 bases from V and 4 bases from J, the junction contained 5 bases not matched to a gene. CDR3 nucleotides: TGCGCCAGCAGTCAATCTGGGCAGGGGGTCTATGGCTACACCTTC. Encoded protein: CASSQSGQGVYGYTF.

The chain employs TRBV28 and TRBJ2-7, with D possibly matching TRBD1 (5 bases). The CDR3 consists of 12 residues. Trimming shortened V by 6 bases and J by 3 bases, and 9 bases separated the two germline ends. Per the germline V gene, CDR1 is MDHEN and CDR2 is SYDVKM. CDR3 loop: CASRGASYEQYF. Here the CDR3 DNA reads TGTGCCAGCAGAGGGGCCAGCTACGAGCAGTACTTC.

The chain is built from TRBV5-1 and TRBJ1-1, with D possibly TRBD1 on 5 matching bases. Deletions cut 3 bases from V and 3 bases from J, with 12 bases between. CDR1 is SGHRS, CDR2 YFSETQ, per germline. The CDR3 is 14 residues long. CDR3 coding DNA: TGCGCCAGCAGCTCAGGGAATAAGGACACTGAAGCTTTCTTT. Its protein is CASSSGNKDTEAFF.

This clone has only one observation. In DNA form, the CDR3 reads TGTGCTAGTGGTTTGGTAGTGAGAGGGGCAAGTTTCTATGGCTACACCTTC. Encoded protein: CASGLVVRGASFYGYTF. V usage is TRBV12-5 and J usage is TRBJ1-2; tentatively, D is TRBD1 (5 bases). Deletions cut 0 bases from V and 4 bases from J, with 18 bases between. Germline-derived CDR1 and CDR2 are LGHNT and FRNRAP. This CDR3 is 17 amino acids long.

This clone was seen a single time. This chain connects TRBV5-1 to TRBJ2-3; 10 bases line up with TRBD2. The junction had 6 bases not matched to a gene; V was cut back by 4 bases and J by 4 bases. This CDR3 is 15 amino acids long. Per the germline V gene, CDR1 is SGHRS and CDR2 is YFSETQ. Here the CDR3 DNA reads TGCGCCAGCAGCCTCACTAGCGGGATGCCAGATACGCAGTATTTT. Translated, it gives CASSLTSGMPDTQYF. Full variable domain (outside the CDR3, taken from reference TRBV5-1 and TRBJ2-3): KAGVTQTPRYLIKTRGQQVTLSCSPISGHRSVSWYQQTPGQGLQFLFEYFSETQRNKGNFPGRFSGRQFSNSRSEMNVSTLELGDSALYLCASSLTSGMPDTQYFGPGTRLTVL.

The CDR3 sequence is CASSPTSLGGNTIYF. The DNA for the CDR3 is TGTGCCAGCAGTCCTACGAGTCTTGGCGGAAACACCATATATTTT. The genes are TRBV6-5 and TRBJ1-3; D is unclear. The CDR3 covers 15 residues. The V gene's germline CDR1 is MNHEY and CDR2 SVGAGI. Trimming shortened V by 5 bases and J by 4 bases, and 15 bases separated the two germline ends.

The CDR3 spells CASSDRSYNEQFF. The CDR3, as DNA: TGTGCCAGCAGTGATAGATCCTACAATGAGCAGTTCTTC. J is TRBJ2-1 and V is TRBV6-1; D is unclear. V was pared by 3 bases and J by 1 base, with 4 bases between. Per germline, CDR1 MNHNS and CDR2 SASEGT. CDR3 length: 13 residues.

This clone was seen just once. This chain connects TRBV2 to TRBJ1-3; tentative D call: TRBD1 (6 bases). CDR1 and CDR2 from the germline V gene are SNHLY and FYNNEI. Trimming pared 7 bases from V and 0 bases from J, leaving 10 bases between. The CDR3 length is 14 residues. The CDR3 sequence is CASKGGTSGNTIYF. CDR3 bases: TGTGCCAGCAAGGGGGGGACCTCTGGAAACACCATATATTTT.

CDR3 nucleotide sequence: TGCAGCGCCCAATTAGGGACAGGTACCGGCTACACCTTC. Translated, it gives CSAQLGTGTGYTF. The chain is built from TRBV29-1 and TRBJ1-2; 8 bases line up with TRBD1. The CDR3 extends over 13 amino acids. Unmatched junction bases numbered 12, after V lost 7 bases and J lost 8 bases. The germline gives CDR1 SQVTM, CDR2 ANQGSEA.

V is TRBV4-1 and J is TRBJ1-6, with D unclear. The ends were cut back, 4 bases at V and 5 bases at J, with 12 bases in the middle. CDR3 length: 15 residues. Germline CDR1 reads MGHRA; CDR2 reads YSYEKL. CDR3 sequence reads: CASSLLNWDNSPLHF. The CDR3 DNA reads TGCGCCAGCAGCCTCCTAAACTGGGATAATTCACCCCTCCACTTT.

CDR3 sequence: CASSDPQTDTQYF. CDR3 DNA: TGTGCCAGCAGTGACCCCCAGACAGATACGCAGTATTTT. The chain carries TRBV6-4 and TRBJ2-3; no clear D. Germline CDR1 and CDR2: MRHNA and SNTAGT. The CDR3 extends over 13 amino acids. V gave up 2 bases and J gave up 3 bases, with 6 bases separating them.

The table lists this clone with a few counts. This sequence joins TRBV5-5 and TRBJ2-1; 10 bases match TRBD2. Per the germline V gene, CDR1 is SGHKS and CDR2 is YYEKEE (reference sequence). The J segment lost 1 base and the V segment lost 4 bases, leaving 14 bases of the junction unmatched. This CDR3 is built from 19 residues. Here the CDR3 DNA reads TGTGCCAGCAGCCCGGCGGGAACTAGCGGGAAAAAATCCTACAATGAGCAGTTCTTC. Translating gives CASSPAGTSGKKSYNEQFF.

This chain connects TRBV12-3 or TRBV12-4 to TRBJ1-6, with D unclear. V lost 5 bases and J 7 bases, leaving 9 bases between the germline ends. CDR3 length: 13 residues. The CDR3 sequence: CASSPRGNSPLHF. CDR3 in DNA: TGTGCCAGCAGTCCCCGAGGGAATTCACCCCTCCACTTT.

The V call is TRBV9, the J call TRBJ2-7; no clear D gene. This CDR3 has 15 residues. CDR1 and CDR2 (germline): SGDLS, YYNGEE. Trimming pared 6 bases from V and 0 bases from J, leaving 16 bases between. CDR3 residues: CASTPSGSHSYEQYF. The CDR3 DNA sequence: TGTGCCAGCACCCCCTCCGGGTCACACTCCTACGAGCAGTACTTC.

The chain joins TRBV11-2 to TRBJ1-2; D is possibly TRBD1 (6 bases). The CDR3 is made up of 14 amino acids. V lost 4 bases and J 7 bases, leaving 16 bases between the germline ends. Germline CDR1 SGHAT, CDR2 FQNNGV. CDR3: CASSSLRWGPGYTF. The CDR3 DNA reads as TGTGCCAGCAGCTCCTTGAGATGGGGGCCTGGCTACACCTTC.

CDR3 nucleotide sequence: TGCGCCAGCAGTGATATGGGTCAGCCCCAGCATTTT. Amino acids: CASSDMGQPQHF. This chain uses TRBV10-1 with TRBJ1-5; D remains ambiguous. Germline CDR1 and CDR2: WNHNN and SYGVQD (reference sequence). The CDR3 covers 12 residues. The germline V and J ends were trimmed by 3 bases and 6 bases, with 6 bases remaining between them.

CDR3 DNA: TGTGCCGCCCGACTAGCCGGCACAGATACGCAGTATTTT. Its protein is CAARLAGTDTQYF. The chain combines TRBV15 with TRBJ2-3, with 7 positions matching TRBD2. J was trimmed by 1 base and V by 11 bases; bases with no gene match: 6. In germline, CDR1 is LNHNV, CDR2 YYDKDF (reference sequence). The CDR3 loop spans 13 amino acids.

The chain links TRBV4-2 to TRBJ2-3; 7 bases are a match to TRBD2. The J segment lost 6 bases and the V segment lost 2 bases, leaving 8 bases of the junction unmatched. Germline V gene sequence: CDR1 LGHNA, CDR2 YNFKEQ. The CDR3 contains 15 residues. CDR3 DNA: TGTGCCAGCAGCCAACGGACTAGGTCCGAGGATACGCAGTATTTT. The encoded protein is CASSQRTRSEDTQYF.

This chain joins TRBV19 and TRBJ1-2; TRBD1 is a possible D gene (5 bases). From germline, CDR1 is LNHDA and CDR2 SQIVND (reference sequence). This CDR3 region has 16 residues. V gave up 5 bases and J gave up 5 bases, with 21 bases separating them. The CDR3 loop reads CASSPQGGNAMYGYTF. In DNA, the CDR3 is TGTGCCAGTAGTCCCCAGGGTGGCAATGCGATGTATGGCTACACCTTC.